This TCR beta chain derives from a study of shared clonotypes between healthy human individuals. The CDR3 loop spans 15 amino acids. Looked up from germline, CDR1 is LNHDA and CDR2 is SQIVND (reference sequence). Trimming shortened V by 4 bases and J by 0 bases, and 7 bases separated the two germline ends. Assay used: immunoSEQ multiplex PCR; TCRdb lists only in-frame clones, some missing. In the table there are a few million clones, approximately 95% of which are singletons. The source is a man aged 18 to 30 in good health. Some clones in this sample may be carry-over from other donors' samples. The chain carries TRBV19 and TRBJ2-6, with a tentative D call TRBD1 (6 bases). Sample: naive CD4+ T cells from PBMCs. Subset meaning: CD45RA+ positively selected. CDR3 bases: TGTGCCAGTAGTACAGGGGCCTCTGGGGCCAACGTCCTGACTTTC. Translated, it gives CASSTGASGANVLTF.